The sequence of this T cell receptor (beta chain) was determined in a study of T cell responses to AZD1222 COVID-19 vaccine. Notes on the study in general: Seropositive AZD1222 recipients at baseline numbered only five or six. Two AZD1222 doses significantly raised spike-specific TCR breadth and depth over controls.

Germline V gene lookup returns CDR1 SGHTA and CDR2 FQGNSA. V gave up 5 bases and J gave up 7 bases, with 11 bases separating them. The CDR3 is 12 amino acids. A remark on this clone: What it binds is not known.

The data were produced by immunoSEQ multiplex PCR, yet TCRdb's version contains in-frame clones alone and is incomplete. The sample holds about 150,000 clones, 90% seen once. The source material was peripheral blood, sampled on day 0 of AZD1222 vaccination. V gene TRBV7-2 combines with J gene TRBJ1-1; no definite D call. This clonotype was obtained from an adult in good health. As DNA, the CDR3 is TGTGCCAGCAGCGTGGGCCCCTATGAAGCTTTCTTT. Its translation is CASSVGPYEAFF.